Each of the 14 T cell receptor beta chains below was sequenced from the same sample in a study of cytomegalovirus exposure and HLA in healthy donors. The PCR employed 60 Vbeta primers together with 13 Jbeta primers. Some clones are missing from TCRdb's copy, which holds only in-frame ones; the method was immunoSEQ multiplex PCR. The repertoire consists of 90,000 to 120,000 clones, with roughly four fifths occurring once and the leading ten covering approximately 2.4%. The sample comprised PBMCs. All receptors come from a man younger than 30 in good health and CMV-seronegative.

The sample holds one count of this clone. This rearrangement joins TRBV15 to TRBJ1-2; weak D call: TRBD1 (5 bases). The CDR3 extends over 13 amino acids. CDR1 is LNHNV and CDR2 is YYDKDF in the germline V gene (reference sequence). The V and J ends lost 1 base and 5 bases respectively, with 8 bases between them. The CDR3 loop is CATSRVGGYGYTF. CDR3 in DNA: TGTGCCACCAGCAGAGTGGGGGGGTATGGCTACACCTTC.

In its sample, this clone was seen once. This chain uses TRBV5-6 with TRBJ2-3; D might be TRBD2 (5 bases). The V gene lost 6 bases and the J gene lost 1 base, with 15 bases spanning the gap. The CDR3 has 15 residues. Germline V gene data show CDR1 as SGHDT and CDR2 as YYEEEE. The chain's CDR3 is CASNLRTPRTDTQYF. For the CDR3, the DNA is TGTGCCAGCAACCTCCGGACTCCCCGCACAGATACGCAGTATTTT. Variable domain in full (rest from reference TRBV5-6 and TRBJ2-3): DAGVTQSPTHLIKTRGQQVTLRCSPKSGHDTVSWYQQALGQGPQFIFQYYEEEERQRGNFPDRFSGHQFPNYSSELNVNALLLGDSALYLCASNLRTPRTDTQYFGPGTRLTVL.

This chain links TRBV28 with TRBJ1-5; no clear D gene. Germline values: CDR1 MDHEN, CDR2 SYDVKM. Trimming stripped 4 bases from V and 0 bases from J, with 4 bases between. This CDR3 contains 13 residues. The CDR3 protein is CASSSNSNQPQHF. For the CDR3, the DNA is TGTGCCAGCAGTTCCAATAGCAATCAGCCCCAGCATTTT.

This sequence joins TRBV9 and TRBJ2-6, with a possible D match to TRBD1 (6 bases). This CDR3 contains 15 residues. Germline V CDR1 and CDR2: SGDLS, YYNGEE. Trimming pared 3 bases from V and 4 bases from J, leaving 11 bases between. DNA of the CDR3: TGTGCCAGCAGCGCAGGGGTCTTGGGGGCCAACGTCCTGACTTTC. Translation gives CASSAGVLGANVLTF.

This clone was detected once. The rearrangement uses TRBV7-9 and TRBJ2-1; D is perhaps TRBD2 (5 bases). Trimming left V 5 bases short and J 0 bases short, with 11 bases between. The germline V gene has CDR1 SEHNR and CDR2 FQNEAQ (reference sequence). The CDR3 is 15 residues long. Written as DNA, the CDR3 is TGTGCCAGCAGCCTCGGGGAGAGCTCCTACAATGAGCAGTTCTTC. Amino acid sequence: CASSLGESSYNEQFF.

This clone came up once. The rearrangement joins TRBV28 to TRBJ2-7; 10 bases match TRBD1. Germline CDR1 is MDHEN and CDR2 is SYDVKM. The V gene end was trimmed by 6 bases and the J gene end by 4 bases; junction bases not matched to a gene: 12. This CDR3 has 16 amino acids. This CDR3 reads CASRLNRDRGLYEQYF. CDR3 bases: TGTGCCAGCAGGCTTAACCGGGACAGGGGTCTATACGAGCAGTACTTC.

The chain has TRBV5-4 and TRBJ2-1; 9 bases map to TRBD2. Germline V gives CDR1 SGHNT, CDR2 YYREEE (reference sequence). The CDR3 consists of 13 residues. Trimming removed 2 bases from V and 11 bases from J; junction bases left unmatched: 5. CDR3 residues: CASSLAGGPQQFF. The CDR3 bases are TGTGCCAGCAGCTTAGCGGGGGGACCTCAGCAGTTCTTC.

J is TRBJ1-6 and V is TRBV27, with TRBD1 as a possible D gene (5 bases). This CDR3 is 16 amino acids long. With 4 bases removed from V and 6 bases from J, the gap between germline ends came to 16 bases. From germline, CDR1 is MNHEY and CDR2 SMNVEV (reference sequence). Here the CDR3 reads CASSSARAGSNSPLHF. CDR3 DNA sequence: TGTGCCAGCAGTTCAGCCAGGGCAGGCAGTAATTCACCCCTCCACTTT.

This clone has more than one count but fewer than ten. This chain connects TRBV10-2 to TRBJ2-7, with D maybe TRBD2 (5 bases). Germline V CDR1 and CDR2: WSHSY, SAAADI. The V end was cut by 5 bases, the J end by 0 bases, with 17 bases between. The CDR3 runs to 16 residues. DNA of the CDR3: TGCGCCAGCAGTCCTGGACTGTCTTTTAGCTCCTACGAGCAGTACTTC. Translation gives CASSPGLSFSSYEQYF.

There are a few counts of this clone. This chain joins TRBV10-3 and TRBJ1-4; 9 bases match TRBD1. The junction had 0 bases not matched to a gene; V was cut back by 2 bases and J by 8 bases. The CDR3 is 13 amino acids. Germline V gene sequence: CDR1 ENHRY, CDR2 SYGVKD. The CDR3 here is CAISEGQGEKLFF. CDR3 nucleotide sequence: TGTGCCATCAGTGAGGGACAGGGGGAAAAACTGTTTTTT.

V usage is TRBV28 and J usage is TRBJ2-1, with D possibly TRBD2 on 7 matching bases. The germline V gene has CDR1 MDHEN and CDR2 SYDVKM. V was cut by 6 bases and J by 3 bases, with 15 bases left in between. CDR3 length equals 15 residues. The CDR3 DNA follows: TGTGCCAGCAGAGGGGGAGCGGGGAACTACAATGAGCAGTTCTTC. Translated, it gives CASRGGAGNYNEQFF.

This chain links TRBV7-2 with TRBJ2-7; D not resolved. V was cut by 1 base and J by 1 base, with 8 bases left in between. This CDR3 region has 14 residues. CDR1 and CDR2 from the germline V gene are SGHTA and FQGNSA. CDR3 region: CASSLVSGSYEQYF. CDR3 coding DNA: TGTGCCAGCAGCTTAGTGTCCGGTTCCTACGAGCAGTACTTC.

A note on this clone: Sequence at one end of the junction differs from germline and may be a read error. This rearrangement joins TRBV2 to TRBJ1-2, with D perhaps TRBD1 (5 bases). Germline V gene data show CDR1 as SNHLY and CDR2 as FYNNEI. The CDR3 runs 13 residues. The DNA for the CDR3 is TGTGCCAGCAATTGGGGGAGGAACTATGGCTACCCCTTC. Encoded protein: CASNWGRNYGYPF.

V usage is TRBV4-2 and J usage is TRBJ2-7; 12 bases align to TRBD2. Germline loops: CDR1 LGHNA, CDR2 YNFKEQ. V shed 1 base, J shed 0 bases, and the junction held 4 bases outside the gene matches. The CDR3 has 17 amino acids. The DNA for the CDR3 is TGTGCCAGCAGCCAAGGACTAGCGGGGGCCCTCTCCTACGAGCAGTACTTC. This codes for CASSQGLAGALSYEQYF.